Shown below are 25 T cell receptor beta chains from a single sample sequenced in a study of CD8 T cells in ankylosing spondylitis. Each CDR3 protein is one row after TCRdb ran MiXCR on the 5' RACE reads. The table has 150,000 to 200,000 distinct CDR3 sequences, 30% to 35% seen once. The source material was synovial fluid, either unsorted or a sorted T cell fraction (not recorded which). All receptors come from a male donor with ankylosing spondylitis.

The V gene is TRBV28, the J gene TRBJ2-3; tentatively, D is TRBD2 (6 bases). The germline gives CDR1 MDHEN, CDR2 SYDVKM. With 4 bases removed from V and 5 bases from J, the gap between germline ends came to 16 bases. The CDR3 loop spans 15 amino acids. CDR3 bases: TGTGCCAGCAGTTCGCCGCCTTCCGGGAGAGATACGCAGTATTTT. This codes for CASSSPPSGRDTQYF.

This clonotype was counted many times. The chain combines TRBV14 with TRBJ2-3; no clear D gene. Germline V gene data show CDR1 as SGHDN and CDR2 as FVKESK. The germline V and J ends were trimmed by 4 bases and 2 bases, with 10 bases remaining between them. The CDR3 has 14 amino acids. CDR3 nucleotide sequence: TGTGCCAGCAGCCCCTGGACCTCCACAGATACGCAGTATTTT. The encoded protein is CASSPWTSTDTQYF.

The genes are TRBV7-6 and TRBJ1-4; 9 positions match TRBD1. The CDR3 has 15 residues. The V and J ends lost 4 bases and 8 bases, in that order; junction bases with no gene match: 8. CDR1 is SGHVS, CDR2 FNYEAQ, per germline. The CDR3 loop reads CASSSGTGRQEKLFF. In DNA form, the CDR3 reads TGTGCCAGCAGCTCGGGGACAGGGCGTCAGGAAAAACTGTTTTTT.

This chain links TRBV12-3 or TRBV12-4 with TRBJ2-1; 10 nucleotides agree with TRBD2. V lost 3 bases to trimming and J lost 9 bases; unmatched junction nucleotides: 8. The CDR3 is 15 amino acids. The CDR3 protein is CASSFSTSGVGEQFF. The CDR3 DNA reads TGTGCCAGCAGTTTTTCCACTAGCGGGGTGGGTGAGCAGTTCTTC.

CDR3 region: CSARGIGPQGRNQPQHF. DNA for the CDR3: TGCAGTGCTAGAGGGATCGGGCCACAGGGGAGGAATCAGCCCCAGCATTTT. The chain carries TRBV20-1 and TRBJ1-5; 7 bases agree with TRBD1. V was pared by 1 base and J by 4 bases, with 13 bases of the junction left unmatched. The length of the CDR3 is 17 residues. Germline loops: CDR1 DFQATT, CDR2 SNEGSKA (reference sequence).

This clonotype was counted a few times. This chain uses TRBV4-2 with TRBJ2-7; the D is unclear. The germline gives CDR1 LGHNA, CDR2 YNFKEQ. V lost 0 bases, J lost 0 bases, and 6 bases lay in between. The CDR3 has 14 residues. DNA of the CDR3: TGTGCCAGCAGCCAAGAAAGGCTCTCCTACGAGCAGTACTTC. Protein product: CASSQERLSYEQYF.

The CDR3 sequence is CASSPRDSQGFQETQYF. DNA of the CDR3: TGTGCCAGCAGCCCTCGGGACAGCCAGGGGTTCCAAGAGACCCAGTACTTC. The chain combines TRBV7-9 with TRBJ2-5, with TRBD1 matching 7 bases. The V segment lost 5 bases and the J segment 1 base; nucleotides outside the gene matches: 13. Germline V lookup: CDR1 SEHNR, CDR2 FQNEAQ (reference sequence). The CDR3 runs to 17 residues.

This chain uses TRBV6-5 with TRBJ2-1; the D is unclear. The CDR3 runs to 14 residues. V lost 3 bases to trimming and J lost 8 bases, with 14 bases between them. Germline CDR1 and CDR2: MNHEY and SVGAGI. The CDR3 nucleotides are TGTGCCAGCAGTTATGGGCCTCCCGGCCATGAGCAGTTCTTC. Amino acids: CASSYGPPGHEQFF.

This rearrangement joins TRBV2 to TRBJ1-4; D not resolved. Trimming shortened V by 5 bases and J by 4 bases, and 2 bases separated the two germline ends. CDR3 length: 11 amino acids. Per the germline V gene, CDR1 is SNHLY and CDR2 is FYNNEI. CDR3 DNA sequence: TGTGCCAGCAGTTATAATGAAAAACTGTTTTTT. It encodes CASSYNEKLFF. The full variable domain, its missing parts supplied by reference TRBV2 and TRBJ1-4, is EPEVTQTPSHQVTQMGQEVILRCVPISNHLYFYWYRQILGQKVEFLVSFYNNEISEKSEIFDDQFSVERPDGSNFTLKIRSTKLEDSAMYFCASSYNEKLFFGSGTQLSVL.

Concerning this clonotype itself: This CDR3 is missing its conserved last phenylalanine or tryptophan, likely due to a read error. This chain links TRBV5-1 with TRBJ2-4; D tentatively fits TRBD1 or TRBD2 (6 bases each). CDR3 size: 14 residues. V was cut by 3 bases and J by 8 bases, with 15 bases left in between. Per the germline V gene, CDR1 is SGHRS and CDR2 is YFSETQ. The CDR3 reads CASSSGTEGDIQYY. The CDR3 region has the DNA TGCGCCAGCAGCTCCGGGACGGAGGGGGACATTCAGTACTAC.

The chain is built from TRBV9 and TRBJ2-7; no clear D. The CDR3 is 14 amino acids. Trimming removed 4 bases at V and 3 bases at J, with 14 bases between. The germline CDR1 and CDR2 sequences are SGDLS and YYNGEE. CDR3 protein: CASSPPEKGYEQYF. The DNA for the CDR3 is TGTGCCAGCAGCCCCCCGGAGAAGGGCTACGAGCAGTACTTC.

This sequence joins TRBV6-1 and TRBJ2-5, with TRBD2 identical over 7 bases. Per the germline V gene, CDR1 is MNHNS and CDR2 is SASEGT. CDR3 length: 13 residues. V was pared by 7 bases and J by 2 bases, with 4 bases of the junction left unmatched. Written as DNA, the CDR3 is TGTGCCAGCATGCGGGAGCGGCAAGAGACCCAGTACTTC. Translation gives CASMRERQETQYF.

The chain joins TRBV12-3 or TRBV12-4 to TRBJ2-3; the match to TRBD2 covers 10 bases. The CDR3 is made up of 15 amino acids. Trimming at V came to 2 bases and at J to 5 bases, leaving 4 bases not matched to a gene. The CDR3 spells CASSLLAGVIDTQYF. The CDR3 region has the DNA TGTGCCAGCAGTTTACTAGCGGGAGTCATAGATACGCAGTATTTT.

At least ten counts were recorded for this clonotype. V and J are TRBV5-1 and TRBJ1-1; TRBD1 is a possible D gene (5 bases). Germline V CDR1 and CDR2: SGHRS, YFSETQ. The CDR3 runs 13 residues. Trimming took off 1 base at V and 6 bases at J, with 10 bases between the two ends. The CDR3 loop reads CASSLYGDSEAFF. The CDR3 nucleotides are TGCGCCAGCAGCTTGTATGGGGACTCTGAAGCTTTCTTT.

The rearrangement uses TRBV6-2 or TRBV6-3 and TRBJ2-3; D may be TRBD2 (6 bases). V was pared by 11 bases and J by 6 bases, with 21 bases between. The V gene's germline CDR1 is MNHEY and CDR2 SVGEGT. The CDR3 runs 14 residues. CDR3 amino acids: CASSPGLPPDTQYF. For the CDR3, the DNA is TGTGCCTCTTCCCCGGGACTCCCCCCGGATACGCAGTATTTT.

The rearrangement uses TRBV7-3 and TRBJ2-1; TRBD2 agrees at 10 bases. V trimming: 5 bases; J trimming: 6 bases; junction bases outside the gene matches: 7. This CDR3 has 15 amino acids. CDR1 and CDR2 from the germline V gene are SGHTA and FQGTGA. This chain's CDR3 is CASSEFSGRSNEQFF. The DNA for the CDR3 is TGTGCCAGCAGCGAGTTTAGCGGGAGGTCCAATGAGCAGTTCTTC.

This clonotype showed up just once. In DNA, the CDR3 is TGTGCCAGCTCAACCCGGGACCGGGAGGATGGCTACACCTTC. Its protein product is CASSTRDREDGYTF. The genes are TRBV18 and TRBJ1-2; perhaps TRBD1 as D (5 bases). V lost 5 bases to trimming and J lost 6 bases, with 16 bases between them. The germline CDR1 and CDR2 sequences are KGHSH and LQKENI. The CDR3 is 14 amino acids.

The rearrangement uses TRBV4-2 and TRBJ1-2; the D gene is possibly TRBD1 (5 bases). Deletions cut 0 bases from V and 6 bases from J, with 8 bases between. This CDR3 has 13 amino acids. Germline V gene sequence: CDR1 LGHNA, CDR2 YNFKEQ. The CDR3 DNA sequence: TGTGCCAGCAGCCAAGATTTAGGGGATGGCTACACCTTC. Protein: CASSQDLGDGYTF.

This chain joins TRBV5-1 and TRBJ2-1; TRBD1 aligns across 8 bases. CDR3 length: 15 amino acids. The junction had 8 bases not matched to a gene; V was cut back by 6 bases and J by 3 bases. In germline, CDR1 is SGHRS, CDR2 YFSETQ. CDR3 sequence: CASMTGTGDYNEQFF. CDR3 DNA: TGCGCCAGCATGACAGGGACAGGCGACTACAATGAGCAGTTCTTC.

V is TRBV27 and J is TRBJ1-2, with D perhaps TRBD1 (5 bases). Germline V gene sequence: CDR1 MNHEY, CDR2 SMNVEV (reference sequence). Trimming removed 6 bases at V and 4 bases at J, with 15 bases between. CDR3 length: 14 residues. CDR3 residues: CASRLDSLAYGYTF. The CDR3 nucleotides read TGTGCCAGCAGACTTGACAGTCTTGCCTATGGCTACACCTTC.

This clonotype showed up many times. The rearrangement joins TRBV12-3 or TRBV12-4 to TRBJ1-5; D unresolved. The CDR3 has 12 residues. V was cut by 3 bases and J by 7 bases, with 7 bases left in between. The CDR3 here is CASSFSIQPQHF. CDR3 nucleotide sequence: TGTGCCAGCAGTTTCTCCATCCAGCCCCAGCATTTT.

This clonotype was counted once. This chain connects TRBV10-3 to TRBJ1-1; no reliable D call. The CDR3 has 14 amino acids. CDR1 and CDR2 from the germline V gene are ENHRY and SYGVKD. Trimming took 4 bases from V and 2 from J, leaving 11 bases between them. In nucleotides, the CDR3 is TGTGCCATCAGTGCCCTTGAGACCAACACTGAAGCTTTCTTT. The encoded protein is CAISALETNTEAFF.

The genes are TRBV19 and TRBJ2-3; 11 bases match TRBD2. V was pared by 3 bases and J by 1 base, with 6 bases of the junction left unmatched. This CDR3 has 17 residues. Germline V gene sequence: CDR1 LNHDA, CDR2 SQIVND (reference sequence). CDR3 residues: CASSMQLAGARTDTQYF. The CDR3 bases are TGTGCCAGTAGTATGCAACTAGCGGGAGCCCGCACAGATACGCAGTATTTT.

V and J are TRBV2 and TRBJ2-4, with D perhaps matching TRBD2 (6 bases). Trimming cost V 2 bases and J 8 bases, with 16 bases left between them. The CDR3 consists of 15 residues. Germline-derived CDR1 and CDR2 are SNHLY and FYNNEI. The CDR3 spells CASSEFPGAQYIQYF. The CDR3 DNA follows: TGTGCCAGCAGTGAATTTCCGGGAGCCCAATACATTCAGTACTTC.

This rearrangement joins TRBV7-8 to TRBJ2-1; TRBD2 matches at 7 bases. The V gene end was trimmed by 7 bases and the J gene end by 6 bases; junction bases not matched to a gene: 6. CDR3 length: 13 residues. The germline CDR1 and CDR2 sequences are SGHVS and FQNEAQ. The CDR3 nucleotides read TGTGCCAGCACCAGCTGGGGGGGCAATGAGCAGTTCTTC. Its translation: CASTSWGGNEQFF. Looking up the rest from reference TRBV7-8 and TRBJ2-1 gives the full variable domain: GAGVSQSPRYKVAKRGQDVALRCDPISGHVSLFWYQQALGQGPEFLTYFQNEAQLDKSGLPSDRFFAERPEGSVSTLKIQRTQQEDSAVYLCASTSWGGNEQFFGPGTRLTVL.